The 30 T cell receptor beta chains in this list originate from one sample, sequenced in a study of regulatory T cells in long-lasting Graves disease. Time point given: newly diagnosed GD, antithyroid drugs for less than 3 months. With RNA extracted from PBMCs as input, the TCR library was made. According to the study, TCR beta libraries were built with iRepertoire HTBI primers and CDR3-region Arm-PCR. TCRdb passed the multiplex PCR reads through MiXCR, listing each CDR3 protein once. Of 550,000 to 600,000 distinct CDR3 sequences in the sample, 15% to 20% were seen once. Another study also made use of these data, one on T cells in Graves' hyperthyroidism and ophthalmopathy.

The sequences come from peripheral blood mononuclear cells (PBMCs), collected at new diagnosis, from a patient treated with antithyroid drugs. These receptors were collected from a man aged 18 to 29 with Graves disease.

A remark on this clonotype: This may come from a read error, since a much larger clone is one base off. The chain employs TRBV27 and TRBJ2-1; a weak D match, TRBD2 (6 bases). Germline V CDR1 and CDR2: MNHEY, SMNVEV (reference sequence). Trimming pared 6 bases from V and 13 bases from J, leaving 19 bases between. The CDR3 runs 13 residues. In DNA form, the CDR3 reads TGTGCCAGCAGCCTTTTTACGGGGGAGACCCAGTTCTTC. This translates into CASSLFTGETQFF.

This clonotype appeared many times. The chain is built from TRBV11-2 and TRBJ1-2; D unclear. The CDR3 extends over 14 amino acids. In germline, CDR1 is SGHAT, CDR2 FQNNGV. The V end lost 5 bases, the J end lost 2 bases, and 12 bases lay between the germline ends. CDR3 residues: CASSHVPGNYGYTF. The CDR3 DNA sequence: TGTGCCAGCAGCCACGTCCCAGGCAACTATGGCTACACCTTC.

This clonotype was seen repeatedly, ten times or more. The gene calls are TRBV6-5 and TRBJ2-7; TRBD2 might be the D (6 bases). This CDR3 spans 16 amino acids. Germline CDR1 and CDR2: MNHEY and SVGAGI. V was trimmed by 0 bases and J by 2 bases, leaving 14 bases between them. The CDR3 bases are TGTGCCAGCAGTTACTCGTTATTGGGGACTGCCTACGAGCAGTACTTC. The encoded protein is CASSYSLLGTAYEQYF.

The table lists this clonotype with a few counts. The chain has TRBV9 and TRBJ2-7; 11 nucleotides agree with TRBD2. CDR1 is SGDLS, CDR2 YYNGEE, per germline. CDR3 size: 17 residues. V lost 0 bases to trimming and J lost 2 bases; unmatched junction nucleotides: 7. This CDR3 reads CASSVGIAGGLPYEQYF. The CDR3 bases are TGTGCCAGCAGCGTAGGGATAGCGGGAGGGCTCCCCTACGAGCAGTACTTC.

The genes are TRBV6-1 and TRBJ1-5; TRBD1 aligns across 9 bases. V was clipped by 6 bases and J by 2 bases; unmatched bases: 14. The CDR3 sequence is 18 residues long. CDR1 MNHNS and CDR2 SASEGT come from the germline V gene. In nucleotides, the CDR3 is TGTGCCAGCAGCCATCCGGGACAGGGACAAATCGGCAATCAGCCCCAGCATTTT. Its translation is CASSHPGQGQIGNQPQHF.

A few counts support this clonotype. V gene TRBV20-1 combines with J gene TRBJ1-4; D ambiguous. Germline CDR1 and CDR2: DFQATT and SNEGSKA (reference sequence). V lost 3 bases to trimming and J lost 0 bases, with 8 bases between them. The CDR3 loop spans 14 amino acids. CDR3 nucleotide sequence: TGCAGTGCTAGTGAATTGTCAACTAATGAAAAACTGTTTTTT. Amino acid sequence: CSASELSTNEKLFF.

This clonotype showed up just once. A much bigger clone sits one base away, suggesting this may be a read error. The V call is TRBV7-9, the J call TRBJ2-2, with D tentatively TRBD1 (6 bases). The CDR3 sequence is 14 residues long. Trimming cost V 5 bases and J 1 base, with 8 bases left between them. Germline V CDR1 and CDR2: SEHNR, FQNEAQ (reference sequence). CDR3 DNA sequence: TGTGCCAGCAGCCAGGGACAGAACACCGGGGAGCTGTTTTTT. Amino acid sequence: CASSQGQNTGELFF.

The CDR3 coding sequence is TGTGCCAGCAGTCCGGGGCGGGGACAGGGATCGAACACTGAAGCTTTCTTT. This sequence encodes CASSPGRGQGSNTEAFF. This sequence joins TRBV7-9 and TRBJ1-1; 9 bases are shared with TRBD1. Per germline, CDR1 SEHNR and CDR2 FQNEAQ (reference sequence). With V trimmed by 6 bases and J by 1 base, 12 bases remained unmatched. The CDR3 has 17 residues.

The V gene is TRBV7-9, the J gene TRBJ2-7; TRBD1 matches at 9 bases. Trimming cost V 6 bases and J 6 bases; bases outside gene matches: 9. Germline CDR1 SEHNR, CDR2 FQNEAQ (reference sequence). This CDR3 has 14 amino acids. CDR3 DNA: TGTGCCAGCAGTTGGGACAGGGTAACGGGCGAGCAGTACTTC. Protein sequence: CASSWDRVTGEQYF.

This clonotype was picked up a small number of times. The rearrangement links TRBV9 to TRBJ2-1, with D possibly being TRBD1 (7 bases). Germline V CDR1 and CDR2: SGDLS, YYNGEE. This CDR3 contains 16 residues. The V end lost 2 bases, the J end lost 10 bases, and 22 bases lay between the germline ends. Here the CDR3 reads CASSVSPRGATYEQFF. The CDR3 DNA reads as TGTGCCAGCAGCGTCAGCCCCAGGGGGGCCACCTACGAGCAGTTCTTC. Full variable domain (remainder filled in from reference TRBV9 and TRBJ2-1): DSGVTQTPKHLITATGQRVTLRCSPRSGDLSVYWYQQSLDQGLQFLIQYYNGEERAKGNILERFSAQQFPDLHSELNLSSLELGDSALYFCASSVSPRGATYEQFFGPGTRLTVL.

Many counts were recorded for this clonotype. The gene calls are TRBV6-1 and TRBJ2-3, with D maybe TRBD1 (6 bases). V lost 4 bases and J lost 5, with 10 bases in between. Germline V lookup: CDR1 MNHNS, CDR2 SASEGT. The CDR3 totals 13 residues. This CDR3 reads CASSGQTGDTQYF. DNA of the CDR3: TGTGCCAGCAGTGGGCAGACAGGAGATACGCAGTATTTT.

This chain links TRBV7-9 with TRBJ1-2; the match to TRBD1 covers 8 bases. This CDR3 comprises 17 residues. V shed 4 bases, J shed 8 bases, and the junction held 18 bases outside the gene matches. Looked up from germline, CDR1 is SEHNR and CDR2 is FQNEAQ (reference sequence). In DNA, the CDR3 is TGTGCCAGCAGCTCACATCAACCGAGGACAGGGAATGACGGCTACACCTTC. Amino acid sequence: CASSSHQPRTGNDGYTF.

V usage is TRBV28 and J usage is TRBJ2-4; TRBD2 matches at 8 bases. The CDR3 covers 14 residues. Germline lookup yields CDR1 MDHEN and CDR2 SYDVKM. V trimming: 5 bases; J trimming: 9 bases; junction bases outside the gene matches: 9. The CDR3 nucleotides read TGTGCCAGCAGTAGCGGGAGACTAATCGGCATTCAGTACTTC. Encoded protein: CASSSGRLIGIQYF. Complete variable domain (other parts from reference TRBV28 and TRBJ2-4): DVKVTQSSRYLVKRTGEKVFLECVQDMDHENMFWYRQDPGLGLRLIYFSYDVKMKEKGDIPEGYSVSREKKERFSLILESASTNQTSMYLCASSSGRLIGIQYFGAGTRLSVL.

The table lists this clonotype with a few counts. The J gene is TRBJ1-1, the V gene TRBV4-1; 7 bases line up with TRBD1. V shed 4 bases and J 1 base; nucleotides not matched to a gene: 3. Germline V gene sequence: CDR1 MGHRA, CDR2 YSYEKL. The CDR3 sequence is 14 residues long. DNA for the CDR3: TGCGCCAGCAGCCGTGGACAGGCGAACACTGAAGCTTTCTTT. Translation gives CASSRGQANTEAFF.

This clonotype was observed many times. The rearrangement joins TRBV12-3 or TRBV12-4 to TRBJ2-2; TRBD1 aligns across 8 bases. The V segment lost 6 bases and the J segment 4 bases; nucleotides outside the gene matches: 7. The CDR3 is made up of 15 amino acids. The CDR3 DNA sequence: TGTGCCAGCAGCCCCCGGACAGGGACCACCGGGGAGCTGTTTTTT. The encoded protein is CASSPRTGTTGELFF.

The CDR3 DNA sequence: TGTGCCAGCAACCCTCGGGGGGGGAGTGGCTACACCTTC. Protein sequence: CASNPRGGSGYTF. The rearrangement links TRBV7-8 to TRBJ1-2; maybe TRBD1 (5 bases). V was shortened by 7 bases and J by 7 bases, with 16 bases between the two germline ends. CDR3 length: 13 residues. Germline assignment: CDR1 SGHVS and CDR2 FQNEAQ.

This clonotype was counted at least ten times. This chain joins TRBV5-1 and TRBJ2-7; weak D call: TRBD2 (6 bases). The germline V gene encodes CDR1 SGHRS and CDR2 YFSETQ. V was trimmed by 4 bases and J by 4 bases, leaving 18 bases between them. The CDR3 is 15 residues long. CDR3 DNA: TGCGCCAGCAGCGTCGGTGCACAGGAGGGTTACGAGCAGTACTTC. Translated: CASSVGAQEGYEQYF.

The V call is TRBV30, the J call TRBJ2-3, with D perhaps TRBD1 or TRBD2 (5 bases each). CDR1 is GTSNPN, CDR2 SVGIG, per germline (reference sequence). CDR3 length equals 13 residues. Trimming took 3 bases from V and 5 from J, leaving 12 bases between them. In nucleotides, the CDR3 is TGTGCCTGGAGGGGCAGGGAGCAAGATACGCAGTATTTT. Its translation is CAWRGREQDTQYF.

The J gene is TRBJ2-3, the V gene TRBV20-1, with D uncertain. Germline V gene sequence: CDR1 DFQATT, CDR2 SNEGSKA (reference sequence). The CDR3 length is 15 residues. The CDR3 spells CSLSPFAGHTDTQYF. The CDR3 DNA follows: TGCAGCCTTTCCCCATTTGCAGGTCACACAGATACGCAGTATTTT.

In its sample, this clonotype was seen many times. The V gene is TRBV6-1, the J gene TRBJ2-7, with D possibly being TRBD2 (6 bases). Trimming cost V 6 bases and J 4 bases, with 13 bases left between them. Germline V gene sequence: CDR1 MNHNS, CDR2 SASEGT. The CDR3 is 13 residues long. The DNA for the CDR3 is TGTGCCAGCAGCACTAGCCTATGGTACGAGCAGTACTTC. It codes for CASSTSLWYEQYF.

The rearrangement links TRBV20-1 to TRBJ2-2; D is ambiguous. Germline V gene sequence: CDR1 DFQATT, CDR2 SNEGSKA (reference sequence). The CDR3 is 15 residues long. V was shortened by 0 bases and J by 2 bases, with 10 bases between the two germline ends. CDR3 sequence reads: CSARDRVGNTGELFF. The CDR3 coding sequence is TGCAGTGCTAGAGATAGAGTGGGCAACACCGGGGAGCTGTTTTTT.

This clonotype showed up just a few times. The CDR3 region has the DNA TGTGCCAGCAGTGGGTTACTAGCGGGAGAGGGCACCGGGGAGCTGTTTTTT. Translated: CASSGLLAGEGTGELFF. The rearrangement uses TRBV27 and TRBJ2-2; 11 nucleotides align to TRBD2. Germline V gives CDR1 MNHEY, CDR2 SMNVEV (reference sequence). The CDR3 runs to 17 residues. J gave up 4 bases and V 5 bases, and 9 bases lay outside the gene matches.

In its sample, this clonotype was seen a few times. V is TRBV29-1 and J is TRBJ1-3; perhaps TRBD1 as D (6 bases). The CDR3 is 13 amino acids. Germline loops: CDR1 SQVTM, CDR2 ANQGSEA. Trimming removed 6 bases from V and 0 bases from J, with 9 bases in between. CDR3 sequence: CSVRTVSGNTIYF. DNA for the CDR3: TGCAGCGTCCGGACAGTCTCTGGAAACACCATATATTTT.

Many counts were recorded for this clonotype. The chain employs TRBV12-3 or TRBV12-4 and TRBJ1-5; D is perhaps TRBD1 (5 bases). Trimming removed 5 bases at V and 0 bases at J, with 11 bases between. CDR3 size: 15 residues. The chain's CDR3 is CASSEQGNSNQPQHF. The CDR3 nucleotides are TGTGCCAGCAGTGAGCAGGGCAATAGCAATCAGCCCCAGCATTTT.

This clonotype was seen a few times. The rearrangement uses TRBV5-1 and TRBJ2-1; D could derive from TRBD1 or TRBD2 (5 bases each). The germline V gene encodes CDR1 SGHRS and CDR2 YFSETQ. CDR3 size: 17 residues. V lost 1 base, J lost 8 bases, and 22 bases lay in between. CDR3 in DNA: TGCGCCAGCAGCTTGTCCCAGAGGGGCGCCATAGACCATGAGCAGTTCTTC. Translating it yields CASSLSQRGAIDHEQFF.

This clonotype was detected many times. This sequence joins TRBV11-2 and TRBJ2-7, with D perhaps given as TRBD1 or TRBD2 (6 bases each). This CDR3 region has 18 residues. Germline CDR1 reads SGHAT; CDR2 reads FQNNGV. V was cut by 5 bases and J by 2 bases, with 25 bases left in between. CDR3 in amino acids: CASSPSGASGSPPYEQYF. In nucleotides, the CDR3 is TGTGCCAGCAGCCCATCGGGGGCGAGCGGATCTCCTCCCTACGAGCAGTACTTC. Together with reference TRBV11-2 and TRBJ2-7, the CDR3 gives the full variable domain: EAGVAQSPRYKIIEKRQSVAFWCNPISGHATLYWYQQILGQGPKLLIQFQNNGVVDDSQLPKDRFSAERLKGVDSTLKIQPAKLEDSAVYLCASSPSGASGSPPYEQYFGPGTRLTVT.

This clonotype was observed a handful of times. CDR3 sequence (DNA): TGTGCCAGCAGTTTTGCCTTGGGACAGGGAGGTTCACCCCTCCACTTT. Protein: CASSFALGQGGSPLHF. The chain has TRBV27 and TRBJ1-6, with 9 nucleotides matching TRBD1. The trim removed 3 bases at V and 9 bases at J, leaving 9 bases unmatched. Germline assignment: CDR1 MNHEY and CDR2 SMNVEV (reference sequence). CDR3 length: 16 residues.

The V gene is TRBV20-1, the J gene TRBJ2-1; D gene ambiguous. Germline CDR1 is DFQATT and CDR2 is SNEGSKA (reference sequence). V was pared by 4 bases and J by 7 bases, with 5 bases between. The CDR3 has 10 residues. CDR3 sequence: CSATQNEQFF. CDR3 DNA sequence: TGCAGTGCTACTCAAAATGAGCAGTTCTTC.

DNA for the CDR3: TGTGCCAGCAGCGTGGGGGCCGGGAGGGCCACCGGGGAGCTGTTTTTT. It specifies CASSVGAGRATGELFF. This rearrangement joins TRBV7-2 to TRBJ2-2, with 8 positions matching TRBD2. Germline CDR1 SGHTA, CDR2 FQGNSA. The CDR3 is 16 amino acids. Trimming at V came to 5 bases and at J to 4 bases, leaving 9 bases not matched to a gene.

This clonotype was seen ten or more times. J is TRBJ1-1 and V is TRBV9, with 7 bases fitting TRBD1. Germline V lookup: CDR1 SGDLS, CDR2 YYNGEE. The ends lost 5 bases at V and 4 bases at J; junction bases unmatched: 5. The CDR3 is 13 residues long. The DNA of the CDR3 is TGTGCCAGCAGTTACAGGGGCTCCACTGAAGCTTTCTTT. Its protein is CASSYRGSTEAFF. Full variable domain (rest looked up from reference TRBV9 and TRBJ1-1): DSGVTQTPKHLITATGQRVTLRCSPRSGDLSVYWYQQSLDQGLQFLIQYYNGEERAKGNILERFSAQQFPDLHSELNLSSLELGDSALYFCASSYRGSTEAFFGQGTRLTVV.